Each of the 5 T cell receptor beta chains below was sequenced from the same sample in a study of CD8 T cells in ankylosing spondylitis (dated by TCRdb to 2017 to 2019). The paper as a whole reports these results and caveats: Blood from ankylosing spondylitis patients appeared to be characterized by a TCR beta motif composed of eight or nine highly homologous amino acid variants.

These TCRs are of unknown antigen specificity. The library was made by 5' RACE. TCRdb records Illumina HiSeq 2500 as the sequencer. TCRdb's own reprocessing of the public reads used fastp at Q25 and MiXCR and kept productive beta chains. Every distinct CDR3 protein forms one entry, paired with its most common genes and DNA. The sample table records about 440,000 distinct CDR3 sequences; 15% to 20% of these occur just once. The ten largest clonotypes hold over 1% of the sample. Source material: blood, either unsorted or a sorted T cell fraction (not recorded which). These receptors were obtained from a male donor with ankylosing spondylitis.

This clonotype was detected ten times or more. V and J are TRBV5-1 and TRBJ2-2, with D unresolved. V dropped 4 bases and J dropped 1 base, with 11 bases sitting between them. Germline CDR1 and CDR2: SGHRS and YFSETQ. This CDR3 comprises 15 residues. As DNA, the CDR3 is TGCGCCAGCAGCCCCCCAATCGGGAACACCGGGGAGCTGTTTTTT. Amino acids: CASSPPIGNTGELFF.

The sample holds a few counts of this clonotype. This chain joins TRBV20-1 and TRBJ1-1; the match to TRBD1 covers 8 bases. This CDR3 contains 15 residues. V gave up 0 bases and J gave up 1 base; unmatched junction bases: 4. Germline lookup yields CDR1 DFQATT and CDR2 SNEGSKA (reference sequence). The CDR3 region has the DNA TGCAGTGCTAGAGATGTACAGGGGGGGAACACTGAAGCTTTCTTT. Translating gives CSARDVQGGNTEAFF.

This clonotype showed up just a few times. This chain links TRBV10-3 with TRBJ2-3; 12 bases fit TRBD2. This CDR3 has 15 amino acids. CDR1 and CDR2 from the germline V gene are ENHRY and SYGVKD. After removal of 7 bases from V and 3 bases from J, the junction contained 5 bases not matched to a gene. The CDR3 DNA follows: TGTGCCATCACTGCTAGCGGGGGGGCGACAGATACGCAGTATTTT. Protein: CAITASGGATDTQYF.

This clonotype was detected a few times. The chain recombines TRBV9 with TRBJ2-1; 7 positions agree with TRBD2. After removal of 1 base from V and 7 bases from J, the junction contained 5 bases not matched to a gene. This CDR3 spans 14 amino acids. CDR1 SGDLS and CDR2 YYNGEE come from the germline V gene. This CDR3 reads CASSVSGAVNEQFF. The CDR3 coding sequence is TGTGCCAGCAGCGTAAGCGGGGCAGTGAATGAGCAGTTCTTC.

This clonotype was counted many times. V usage is TRBV6-4 and J usage is TRBJ1-2; D possibly corresponds to TRBD1 (5 bases). Germline assignment: CDR1 MRHNA and CDR2 SNTAGT. V dropped 6 bases and J dropped 1 base, with 18 bases sitting between them. This CDR3 has 16 residues. The CDR3 nucleotides read TGTGCCAGCAGGGAGCAGGGAAGTTCGGATAACTATGGCTACACCTTC. This translates into CASREQGSSDNYGYTF.